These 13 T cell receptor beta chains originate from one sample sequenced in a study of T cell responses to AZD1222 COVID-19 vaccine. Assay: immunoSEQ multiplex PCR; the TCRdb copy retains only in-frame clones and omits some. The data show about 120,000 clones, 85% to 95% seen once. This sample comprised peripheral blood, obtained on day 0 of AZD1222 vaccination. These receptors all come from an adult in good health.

The CDR3 bases are TGTGCCAGTAGTATTGGCCCGGGAACCGAGCAGTACTTC. It yields the protein CASSIGPGTEQYF. This sequence joins TRBV19 and TRBJ2-7; weak D call: TRBD2 (5 bases). Germline CDR1 LNHDA, CDR2 SQIVND (reference sequence). V dropped 3 bases and J dropped 6 bases, with 12 bases sitting between them. This CDR3 has 13 amino acids.

The CDR3 region has the DNA TGTGCCAGCATAGGACAGACCTACGAGCAGTACTTC. It is translated as CASIGQTYEQYF. The chain recombines TRBV2 with TRBJ2-7; tentative D call: TRBD1 (6 bases). Trimming pared 7 bases from V and 2 bases from J, leaving 9 bases between. Germline CDR1 reads SNHLY; CDR2 reads FYNNEI. The CDR3 loop spans 12 amino acids.

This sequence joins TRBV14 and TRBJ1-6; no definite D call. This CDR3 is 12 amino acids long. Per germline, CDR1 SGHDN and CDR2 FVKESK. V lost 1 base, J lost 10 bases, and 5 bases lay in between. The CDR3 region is CASSQVRSPLHF. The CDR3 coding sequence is TGTGCCAGCAGCCAAGTGAGATCACCCCTCCACTTT.

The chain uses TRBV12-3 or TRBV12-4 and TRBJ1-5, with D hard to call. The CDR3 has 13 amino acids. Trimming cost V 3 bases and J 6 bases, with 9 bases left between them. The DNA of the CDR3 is TGTGCCAGCAGTTTTGAAAGGGCTCAGCCCCAGCATTTT. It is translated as CASSFERAQPQHF.

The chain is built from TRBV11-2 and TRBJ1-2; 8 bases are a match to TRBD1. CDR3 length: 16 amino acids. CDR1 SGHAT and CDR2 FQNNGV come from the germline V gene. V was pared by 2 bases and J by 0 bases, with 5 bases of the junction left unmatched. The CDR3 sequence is CASSLRQGTANYGYTF. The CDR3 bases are TGTGCCAGCAGCTTAAGACAGGGGACAGCTAACTATGGCTACACCTTC.

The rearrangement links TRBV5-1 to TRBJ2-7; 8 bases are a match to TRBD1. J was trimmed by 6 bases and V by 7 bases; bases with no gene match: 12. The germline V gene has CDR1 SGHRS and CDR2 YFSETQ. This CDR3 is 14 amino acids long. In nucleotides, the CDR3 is TGCGCCAGCGGGACCGGGACAGGCCCTGTCGAGCAGTACTTC. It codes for CASGTGTGPVEQYF.

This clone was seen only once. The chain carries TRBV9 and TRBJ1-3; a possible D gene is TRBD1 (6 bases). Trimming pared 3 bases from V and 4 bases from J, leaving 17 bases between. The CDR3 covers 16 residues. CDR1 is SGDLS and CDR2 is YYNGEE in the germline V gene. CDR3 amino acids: CASSAHRERPGNTIYF. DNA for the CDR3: TGTGCCAGCAGCGCACACAGGGAAAGGCCCGGAAACACCATATATTTT. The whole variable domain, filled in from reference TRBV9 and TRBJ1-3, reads DSGVTQTPKHLITATGQRVTLRCSPRSGDLSVYWYQQSLDQGLQFLIQYYNGEERAKGNILERFSAQQFPDLHSELNLSSLELGDSALYFCASSAHRERPGNTIYFGEGSWLTVV.

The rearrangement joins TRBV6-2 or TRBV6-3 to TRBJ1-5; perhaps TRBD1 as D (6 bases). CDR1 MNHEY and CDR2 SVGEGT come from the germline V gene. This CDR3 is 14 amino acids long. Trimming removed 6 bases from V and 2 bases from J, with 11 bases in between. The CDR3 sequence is CASSIRQGNQPQHF. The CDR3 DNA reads TGTGCCAGCAGCATCCGACAGGGCAATCAGCCCCAGCATTTT.

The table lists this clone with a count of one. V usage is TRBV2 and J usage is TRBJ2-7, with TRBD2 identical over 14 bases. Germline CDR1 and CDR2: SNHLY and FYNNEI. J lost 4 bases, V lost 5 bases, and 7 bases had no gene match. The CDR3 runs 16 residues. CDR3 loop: CASSSGLAGGGYEQYF. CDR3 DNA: TGTGCCAGCAGTTCAGGACTAGCGGGGGGCGGATACGAGCAGTACTTC.

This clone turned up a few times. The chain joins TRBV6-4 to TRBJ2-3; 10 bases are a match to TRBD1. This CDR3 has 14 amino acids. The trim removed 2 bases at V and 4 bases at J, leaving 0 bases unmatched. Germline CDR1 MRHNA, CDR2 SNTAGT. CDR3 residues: CASSDGTGADTQYF. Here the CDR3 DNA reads TGTGCCAGCAGTGACGGGACAGGGGCAGATACGCAGTATTTT.

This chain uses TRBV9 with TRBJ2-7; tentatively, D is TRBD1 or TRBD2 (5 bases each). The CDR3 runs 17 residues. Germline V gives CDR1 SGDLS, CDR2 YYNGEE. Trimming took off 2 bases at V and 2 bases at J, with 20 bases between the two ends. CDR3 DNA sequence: TGTGCCAGCAGCGTGGAGACCGTTGGTGGGACGACCTACGAGCAGTACTTC. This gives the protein CASSVETVGGTTYEQYF.

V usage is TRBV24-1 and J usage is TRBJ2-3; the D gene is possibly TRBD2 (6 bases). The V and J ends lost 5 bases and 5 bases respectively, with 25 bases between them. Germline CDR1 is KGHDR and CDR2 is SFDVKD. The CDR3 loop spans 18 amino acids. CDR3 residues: CATSGGRKKLPGVDTQYF. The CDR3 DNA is TGTGCCACCAGTGGAGGTAGGAAAAAACTTCCGGGGGTAGATACGCAGTATTTT.

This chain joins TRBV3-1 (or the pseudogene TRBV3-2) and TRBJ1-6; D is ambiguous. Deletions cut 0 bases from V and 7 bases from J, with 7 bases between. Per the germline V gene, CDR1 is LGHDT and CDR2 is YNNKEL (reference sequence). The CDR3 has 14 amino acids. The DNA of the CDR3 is TGTGCCAGCAGCCAAGATACGGTGAATTCACCCCTCCACTTT. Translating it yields CASSQDTVNSPLHF.